The sample holds a few counts of the clone carrying this T cell receptor beta chain. The antigen is not known. This specimen comes from a study of PD-1 blockade in classical Hodgkin lymphoma. Study-wide background: A 3 mg/kg intravenous dose of nivolumab was received by patients every 2 weeks. Whole-study results and caveats: Compared with healthy donors, newly diagnosed patients reportedly showed lower baseline TCR diversity.

This CDR3 is 13 amino acids long. The V gene lost 3 bases and the J gene lost 5 bases, with 11 bases spanning the gap. Germline V lookup: CDR1 MNHEY, CDR2 SMNVEV (reference sequence). The time point denotes: cycle 4 day 1 (C4D1), after around six weeks of nivolumab. Every patient experienced relapse after autologous stem cell transplantation, and brentuximab vedotin exposure varied. This table comes from immunoSEQ multiplex PCR, and its TCRdb copy is limited to in-frame clones, with some not included. The data hold roughly 41,000 clones, with roughly two thirds observed a single time. This chain connects TRBV27 to TRBJ2-7, with D tentatively TRBD1 (5 bases). The sequence derives from a human donor with classical Hodgkin lymphoma. The source material was peripheral blood mononuclear cells (PBMCs), sampled before the fourth cycle of nivolumab. Written as DNA, the CDR3 is TGTGCCAGCAGTTTGCAGGGCCTAAACGAGCAGTACTTC. It is translated as CASSLQGLNEQYF.